Sequencing of this T cell receptor beta chain was carried out in a study of blood T cells in healthy people across ages. General observations from the study: Older age coincided with a roughly linear decline in TCR beta diversity per million T cells.

As for this clonotype: Its antigen is still unknown.

Together with a sample-barcoded 5' primer, a J-beta primer mix was included in a second PCR lasting about 6 to 11 cycles. Through a template-switch adaptor with 12 random nucleotides, each cDNA molecule received a tag. Every sample gave at least 3 million paired-end reads containing CDR3. One entry per CDR3 protein, called by TCRdb with MiXCR from the 5' RACE reads. This table holds 500,000 to 600,000 distinct CDR3 sequences, 25% to 30% found once. The CDR3 spans 15 residues. Looked up from germline, CDR1 is SGHTA and CDR2 is FQGTGA. Donors were healthy Caucasian individuals from Russia aged roughly 6 to 90.

V is TRBV7-3 and J is TRBJ2-5, with 9 bases identical to TRBD2. The DNA end is more similar to TRBJ2-1, so the J call may be wrong. This sequence originates from a woman in her sixties or seventies in good health. Input material: blood. The CDR3 region has the DNA TGTGCCAGCAGCTTACAGCGGGGGGTAGGAAATGAGCAGTTCTTC. Its protein product is CASSLQRGVGNEQFF.